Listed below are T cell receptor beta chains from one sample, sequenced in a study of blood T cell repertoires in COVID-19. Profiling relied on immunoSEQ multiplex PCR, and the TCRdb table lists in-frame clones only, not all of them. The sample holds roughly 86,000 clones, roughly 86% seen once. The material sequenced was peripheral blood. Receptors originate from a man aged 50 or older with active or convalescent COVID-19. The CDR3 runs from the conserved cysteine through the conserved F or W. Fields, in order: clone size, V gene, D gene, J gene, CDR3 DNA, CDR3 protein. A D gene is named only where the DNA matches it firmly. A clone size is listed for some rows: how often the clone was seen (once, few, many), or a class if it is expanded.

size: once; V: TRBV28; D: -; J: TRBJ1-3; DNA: TGTGCCAGCAGTTCCACCGGACACTCCTCTGGAAACACCATATATTTT; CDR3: CASSSTGHSSGNTIYF
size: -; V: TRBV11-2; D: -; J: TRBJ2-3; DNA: TGTGCCAGCAGCTCCCAGAAAACCACAGATACGCAGTATTTT; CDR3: CASSSQKTTDTQYF
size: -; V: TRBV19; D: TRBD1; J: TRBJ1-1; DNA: TGTGCCAGTAGTTTGGGACAGGGTCCCACTGAAGCTTTCTTT; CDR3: CASSLGQGPTEAFF
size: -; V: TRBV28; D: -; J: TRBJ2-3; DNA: TGTGCCAGCAGTTTACCCTCCTTCACAGATACGCAGTATTTT; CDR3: CASSLPSFTDTQYF
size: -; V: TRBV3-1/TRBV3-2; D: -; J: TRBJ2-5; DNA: TGTGCCAGCAGCCAAGAGCAGGTCAAAGAGACCCAGTACTTC; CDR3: CASSQEQVKETQYF
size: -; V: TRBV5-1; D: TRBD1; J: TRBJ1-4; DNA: TGCGCCAGCAGCTGGGACAGTGAAAAACTGTTTTTT; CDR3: CASSWDSEKLFF
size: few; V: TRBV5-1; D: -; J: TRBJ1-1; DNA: TGCGCCAGCAGCATAGGACAGTCTCTGAACACTGAAGCTTTCTTT; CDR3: CASSIGQSLNTEAFF
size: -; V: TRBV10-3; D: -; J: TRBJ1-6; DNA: TGTGCCATCAGTTCGGGGGTAGGCTATAATTCACCCCTCCACTTT; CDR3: CAISSGVGYNSPLHF
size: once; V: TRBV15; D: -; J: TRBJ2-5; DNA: TGTGCCACCAGCAGCGCGGGGGCGGCCCAAGAGACCCAGTACTTC; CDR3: CATSSAGAAQETQYF
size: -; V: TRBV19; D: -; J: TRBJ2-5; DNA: TGTGCCAGTAGCCCCCGGTACTTGGAGACCCAGTACTTC; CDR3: CASSPRYLETQYF
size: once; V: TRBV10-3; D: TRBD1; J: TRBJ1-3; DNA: TGTGCCATCAGTGCCGCCGGGACAGTTTCTGGAAACACCATATATTTT; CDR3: CAISAAGTVSGNTIYF